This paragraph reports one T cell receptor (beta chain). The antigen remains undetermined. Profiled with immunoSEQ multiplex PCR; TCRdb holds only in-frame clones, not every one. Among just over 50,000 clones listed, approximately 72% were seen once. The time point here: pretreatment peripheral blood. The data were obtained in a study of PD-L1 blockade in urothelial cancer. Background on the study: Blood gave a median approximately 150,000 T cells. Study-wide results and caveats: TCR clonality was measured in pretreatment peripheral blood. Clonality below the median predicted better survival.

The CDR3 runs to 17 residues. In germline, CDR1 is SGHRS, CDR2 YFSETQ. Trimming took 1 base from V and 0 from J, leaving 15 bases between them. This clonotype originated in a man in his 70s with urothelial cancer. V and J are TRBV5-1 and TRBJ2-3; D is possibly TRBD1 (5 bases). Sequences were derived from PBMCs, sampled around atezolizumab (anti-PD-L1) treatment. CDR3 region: CASSLPGQTPSTDTQYF. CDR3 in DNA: TGCGCCAGCAGCTTGCCCGGACAAACCCCTAGCACAGATACGCAGTATTTT.